The 31 T cell receptor beta chains listed next were all sequenced from one sample in a study of blood T cell repertoires in COVID-19. Here immunoSEQ multiplex PCR was the method, and the copy in TCRdb shows in-frame clones only, minus some. The sample holds almost 400,000 clones; 70% to 90% are singletons and the top ten take roughly 2.1%. The sequenced sample was peripheral blood. The receptors shown here come from a woman aged 60-75 years with COVID-19, enrolled during active disease.

The chain employs TRBV3-1 (or the pseudogene TRBV3-2) and TRBJ1-2; weak D call: TRBD1 (6 bases). Germline V gives CDR1 LGHDT, CDR2 YNNKEL (reference sequence). The CDR3 has 13 amino acids. V was shortened by 1 base and J by 8 bases, with 11 bases between the two germline ends. The DNA of the CDR3 is TGTGCCAGCAGCCAAGTATGGACAGAAGGCTACACCTTC. Amino acid sequence: CASSQVWTEGYTF.

The chain employs TRBV5-1 and TRBJ2-3, with unresolved D. CDR1 SGHRS and CDR2 YFSETQ come from the germline V gene. The CDR3 contains 11 residues. V dropped 4 bases and J dropped 6 bases, with 6 bases sitting between them. CDR3 DNA: TGCGCCAGCAGCCGAGAGGATACGCAGTATTTT. Encoded protein: CASSREDTQYF.

V gene TRBV7-3 combines with J gene TRBJ2-3; D is ambiguous. The CDR3 is made up of 15 amino acids. V was cut by 2 bases and J by 0 bases, with 9 bases left in between. Germline loops: CDR1 SGHTA, CDR2 FQGTGA. CDR3 sequence: CASSLWPGSTDTQYF. CDR3 DNA: TGTGCCAGCAGCTTATGGCCGGGTAGCACAGATACGCAGTATTTT.

The chain recombines TRBV18 with TRBJ1-4; D call uncertain. CDR1 is KGHSH, CDR2 LQKENI, per germline. V was clipped by 3 bases and J by 1 base, with 6 bases between them. The length of the CDR3 is 14 residues. The chain's CDR3 is CASSPLGTNEKLFF. The CDR3 DNA sequence: TGTGCCAGCTCACCGCTCGGAACTAATGAAAAACTGTTTTTT.

V usage is TRBV5-5 and J usage is TRBJ1-1, with TRBD1 as a possible D gene (6 bases). V lost 5 bases, J lost 3 bases, and 14 bases lay in between. CDR1 is SGHKS and CDR2 is YYEKEE in the germline V gene (reference sequence). CDR3 length equals 14 residues. The CDR3 DNA reads as TGTGCCAGCAGATCCACAGGGAAGGACACTGAAGCTTTCTTT. Translated: CASRSTGKDTEAFF.

The rearrangement uses TRBV24-1 and TRBJ1-2; possibly TRBD1 for D (5 bases). Deletions cut 2 bases from V and 7 bases from J, with 10 bases between. Germline CDR1 is KGHDR and CDR2 is SFDVKD. The CDR3 sequence is 13 residues long. The CDR3 region is CATSDWTYSGYTF. CDR3 bases: TGTGCCACCAGTGATTGGACATATTCTGGCTACACCTTC.

The V and J genes are TRBV5-1 and TRBJ2-7; TRBD1 agrees at 7 bases. Per germline, CDR1 SGHRS and CDR2 YFSETQ. The V and J ends lost 3 bases and 3 bases, in that order; junction bases with no gene match: 9. The CDR3 is made up of 15 amino acids. The DNA for the CDR3 is TGCGCCAGCAGCTCCCCCGACAGGGCACGCTACGAGCAGTACTTC. This gives the protein CASSSPDRARYEQYF.

The chain is built from TRBV9 and TRBJ2-7, with 9 bases aligning to TRBD1. V dropped 3 bases and J dropped 3; count of bases not matched to a gene: 4. The CDR3 contains 14 residues. Germline loops: CDR1 SGDLS, CDR2 YYNGEE. The CDR3 here is CASSGGQGGYEQYF. The CDR3 DNA sequence: TGTGCCAGCAGCGGGGGACAGGGCGGCTACGAGCAGTACTTC.

This chain links TRBV4-1 with TRBJ2-5; 11 bases are a match to TRBD2. Germline V lookup: CDR1 MGHRA, CDR2 YSYEKL. Trimming took 2 bases from V and 2 from J; bases not matched to a gene: 7. The CDR3 loop spans 17 amino acids. The CDR3 sequence: CASSQSTSGGPQETQYF. The DNA of the CDR3 is TGCGCCAGCAGCCAATCAACTAGCGGGGGTCCTCAAGAGACCCAGTACTTC.

The count of this clone is one. J is TRBJ1-5 and V is TRBV24-1; D unclear. Germline V gene sequence: CDR1 KGHDR, CDR2 SFDVKD. The length of the CDR3 is 13 residues. V was trimmed by 5 bases and J by 9 bases, leaving 13 bases between them. CDR3 protein: CATSASRLGPQHF. The CDR3 DNA sequence: TGTGCCACCAGTGCGAGCCGGCTAGGGCCCCAGCATTTT.

The V call is TRBV6-6, the J call TRBJ2-2; 9 bases match TRBD1. V gave up 4 bases and J gave up 5 bases; unmatched junction bases: 8. The CDR3 extends over 16 amino acids. In germline, CDR1 is MNHNY, CDR2 SVGAGI (reference sequence). CDR3 region: CASSFPGQGRTGELFF. In DNA, the CDR3 is TGTGCCAGCAGTTTCCCGGGACAGGGAAGAACCGGGGAGCTGTTTTTT.

This chain links TRBV7-9 with TRBJ2-7; 10 nucleotides agree with TRBD1. V shed 6 bases and J 5 bases; nucleotides not matched to a gene: 10. Germline values: CDR1 SEHNR, CDR2 FQNEAQ (reference sequence). The CDR3 loop spans 15 amino acids. The chain's CDR3 is CASRLTGTGVNEQYF. CDR3 coding DNA: TGTGCCAGCAGACTTACCGGGACAGGGGTAAACGAGCAGTACTTC.

J is TRBJ2-7 and V is TRBV25-1; 9 bases map to TRBD1. The germline CDR1 and CDR2 sequences are MGHDK and SYGVNS. This CDR3 is 13 amino acids long. J gave up 4 bases and V 6 bases, and 4 bases lay outside the gene matches. The DNA for the CDR3 is TGTGCCAGCAGGCGACAGGGGGGATACGAGCAGTACTTC. This translates into CASRRQGGYEQYF.

The chain carries TRBV5-5 and TRBJ2-7; 7 nucleotides line up with TRBD2. V trimming: 3 bases; J trimming: 3 bases; junction bases outside the gene matches: 12. This CDR3 region has 16 residues. Germline CDR1 and CDR2: SGHKS and YYEKEE (reference sequence). CDR3 sequence reads: CASSSHLAALYYEQYF. In nucleotides, the CDR3 is TGTGCCAGCAGCTCACATCTAGCGGCACTATACTACGAGCAGTACTTC. Full variable domain (remainder filled in from reference TRBV5-5 and TRBJ2-7): DAGVTQSPTHLIKTRGQQVTLRCSPISGHKSVSWYQQVLGQGPQFIFQYYEKEERGRGNFPDRFSARQFPNYSSELNVNALLLGDSALYLCASSSHLAALYYEQYFGPGTRLTVT.

This sequence joins TRBV7-2 and TRBJ2-7, with 8 bases fitting TRBD1. The CDR3 is made up of 15 amino acids. V shed 3 bases and J 3 bases; nucleotides not matched to a gene: 7. Germline CDR1 SGHTA, CDR2 FQGNSA. The CDR3, as DNA: TGTGCCAGCAGCTTTGCCCAACAGGGGGTCTACGAGCAGTACTTC. It specifies CASSFAQQGVYEQYF.

V and J are TRBV5-1 and TRBJ2-3; possible D gene TRBD1, 5 bases. Trimming cost V 3 bases and J 0 bases, with 14 bases left between them. CDR3 length: 16 residues. Germline V gene data show CDR1 as SGHRS and CDR2 as YFSETQ. This chain's CDR3 is CASSWRQQSSTDTQYF. The CDR3 bases are TGCGCCAGCAGCTGGAGACAGCAATCTAGCACAGATACGCAGTATTTT.

This chain connects TRBV27 to TRBJ1-2, with TRBD1 identical over 10 bases. The germline V gene encodes CDR1 MNHEY and CDR2 SMNVEV (reference sequence). CDR3 length: 15 residues. Losses at the gene ends were 9 bases for V and 2 bases for J; bases not matched to a gene: 9. CDR3 DNA sequence: TGTGCCAGTTCCGGGACAGGGGTCATAAACTATGGCTACACCTTC. The encoded protein is CASSGTGVINYGYTF.

This clone was counted once. The V gene is TRBV12-5, the J gene TRBJ1-5; TRBD1 might be the D (6 bases). The CDR3 totals 15 residues. Germline V gives CDR1 LGHNT, CDR2 FRNRAP. V was clipped by 0 bases and J by 3 bases, with 9 bases between them. The CDR3 sequence: CASGLVSGANQPQHF. CDR3 in DNA: TGTGCTAGTGGTTTGGTTTCAGGGGCCAATCAGCCCCAGCATTTT.

DNA for the CDR3: TGTGCCAGCAGCGCCCAAAACAATGAGCAGTTCTTC. Its protein product is CASSAQNNEQFF. The chain recombines TRBV9 with TRBJ2-1; D unresolved. The CDR3 length is 12 residues. V was pared by 3 bases and J by 5 bases, with 6 bases between. CDR1 is SGDLS, CDR2 YYNGEE, per germline.

This sequence joins TRBV6-1 and TRBJ2-1; 12 bases line up with TRBD2. Germline V gene data show CDR1 as MNHNS and CDR2 as SASEGT. The J segment lost 4 bases and the V segment lost 0 bases, leaving 1 base of the junction unmatched. This CDR3 comprises 16 residues. The CDR3 coding sequence is TGTGCCAGCAGTGAAGCACTAGCGGGGGGATACAATGAGCAGTTCTTC. It specifies CASSEALAGGYNEQFF.

V gene TRBV5-1 combines with J gene TRBJ2-3; maybe TRBD2 (5 bases). V was pared by 5 bases and J by 2 bases, with 18 bases between. The CDR3 is 16 amino acids. Germline V lookup: CDR1 SGHRS, CDR2 YFSETQ. CDR3 in amino acids: CASSRGSQDFTDTQYF. CDR3 nucleotides: TGCGCCAGCAGTCGAGGGTCCCAGGATTTCACAGATACGCAGTATTTT.

The genes are TRBV9 and TRBJ1-4; 8 bases are a match to TRBD1. Germline CDR1 SGDLS, CDR2 YYNGEE. The V and J ends lost 7 bases and 4 bases, in that order; junction bases with no gene match: 6. The CDR3 is made up of 14 amino acids. DNA of the CDR3: TGTGCCAGCGGGCAGGGGGCACTTAATGAAAAACTGTTTTTT. Translating gives CASGQGALNEKLFF.

The chain couples TRBV5-4 to TRBJ1-2, with 7 bases aligning to TRBD1. The CDR3 spans 13 residues. Losses at the gene ends were 3 bases for V and 5 bases for J; bases not matched to a gene: 4. Germline V gene lookup returns CDR1 SGHNT and CDR2 YYREEE (reference sequence). CDR3 residues: CASSSGQRYGYTF. CDR3 nucleotide sequence: TGTGCCAGCAGCTCGGGACAGCGGTATGGCTACACCTTC.

The genes are TRBV6-6 and TRBJ1-6; TRBD1 might be the D (5 bases). CDR1 is MNHNY, CDR2 SVGAGI, per germline (reference sequence). V was clipped by 6 bases and J by 3 bases, with 15 bases between them. CDR3 length equals 16 residues. Here the CDR3 reads CASREGPGVYNSPLHF. As DNA, the CDR3 is TGTGCCAGCAGGGAGGGACCGGGAGTCTATAATTCACCCCTCCACTTT.

The chain combines TRBV29-1 with TRBJ1-4; D is undetermined. V gave up 7 bases and J gave up 4 bases, with 13 bases separating them. From germline, CDR1 is SQVTM and CDR2 ANQGSEA. The CDR3 is made up of 13 amino acids. CDR3 nucleotide sequence: TGCAGCGGGGCCCGGGGAAATAATGAAAAACTGTTTTTT. It specifies CSGARGNNEKLFF.

A remark on this clone: The identical CDR3 is also encoded by other nucleotide sequences in the sample. The chain combines TRBV5-1 with TRBJ1-2; maybe TRBD1 (5 bases). The CDR3 contains 13 residues. The germline V gene has CDR1 SGHRS and CDR2 YFSETQ. V lost 2 bases and J lost 3, with 8 bases in between. The CDR3 DNA is TGCGCCAGCAGCTTAGGAGGGGACTATGGCTACACCTTC. This sequence encodes CASSLGGDYGYTF.

V usage is TRBV7-6 and J usage is TRBJ2-2; 7 bases line up with TRBD1. The CDR3 runs 15 residues. Looked up from germline, CDR1 is SGHVS and CDR2 is FNYEAQ. V was pared by 1 base and J by 1 base, with 0 bases of the junction left unmatched. CDR3 bases: TGTGCCAGCAGCTTAGGGACAGGGAACACCGGGGAGCTGTTTTTT. Its protein is CASSLGTGNTGELFF.

The chain employs TRBV5-1 and TRBJ1-3; TRBD1 matches at 7 bases. Unmatched junction bases numbered 7, after V lost 4 bases and J lost 0 bases. CDR1 is SGHRS, CDR2 YFSETQ, per germline. The CDR3 is made up of 16 amino acids. CDR3 protein: CASSVAGTDSGNTIYF. In DNA form, the CDR3 reads TGCGCCAGCAGCGTAGCCGGGACAGACTCTGGAAACACCATATATTTT.

The rearrangement uses TRBV20-1 and TRBJ2-5, with 10 bases fitting TRBD1. Germline loops: CDR1 DFQATT, CDR2 SNEGSKA (reference sequence). Trimming cost V 3 bases and J 3 bases; bases outside gene matches: 7. The CDR3 is 15 residues long. The CDR3 region has the DNA TGCAGTGCTAGTGGGGACAGGGGAAGCGAAGAGACCCAGTACTTC. Its protein product is CSASGDRGSEETQYF.

CDR3 loop: CASSAGTGYNQPQHF. CDR3 DNA: TGTGCCAGCAGCGCCGGGACAGGGTACAATCAGCCCCAGCATTTT. This sequence joins TRBV7-2 and TRBJ1-5, with 9 bases lining up with TRBD1. The germline CDR1 and CDR2 sequences are SGHTA and FQGNSA. There are 15 residues in the CDR3. V trimming: 5 bases; J trimming: 3 bases; junction bases outside the gene matches: 5. Using reference TRBV7-2 and TRBJ1-5 for the parts outside the CDR3, the full variable domain is GAGVSQSPSNKVTEKGKDVELRCDPISGHTALYWYRQSLGQGLEFLIYFQGNSAPDKSGLPSDRFSAERTGGSVSTLTIQRTQQEDSAVYLCASSAGTGYNQPQHFGDGTRLSIL.

The chain uses TRBV24-1 and TRBJ2-1, with 7 nucleotides matching TRBD2. The CDR3 contains 15 residues. Germline loops: CDR1 KGHDR, CDR2 SFDVKD. With 3 bases clipped from V and 0 bases from J, the junction kept 1 base outside the gene matches. The CDR3 loop is CATSDRGVSYNEQFF. Written as DNA, the CDR3 is TGTGCCACCAGTGATCGGGGGGTCTCCTACAATGAGCAGTTCTTC.